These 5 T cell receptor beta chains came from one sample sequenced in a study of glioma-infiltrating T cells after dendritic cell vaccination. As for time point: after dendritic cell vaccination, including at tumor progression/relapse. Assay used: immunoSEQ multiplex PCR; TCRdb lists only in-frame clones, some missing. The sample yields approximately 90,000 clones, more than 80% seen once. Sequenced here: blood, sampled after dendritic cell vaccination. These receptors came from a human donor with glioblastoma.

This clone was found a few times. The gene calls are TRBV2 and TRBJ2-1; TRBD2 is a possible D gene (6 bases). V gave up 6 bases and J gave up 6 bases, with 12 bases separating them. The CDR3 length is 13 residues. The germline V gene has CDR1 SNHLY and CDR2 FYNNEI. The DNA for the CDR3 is TGTGCCAGCAGAGGGGACTCGTCCAATGAGCAGTTCTTC. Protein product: CASRGDSSNEQFF. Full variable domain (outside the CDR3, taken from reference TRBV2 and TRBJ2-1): EPEVTQTPSHQVTQMGQEVILRCVPISNHLYFYWYRQILGQKVEFLVSFYNNEISEKSEIFDDQFSVERPDGSNFTLKIRSTKLEDSAMYFCASRGDSSNEQFFGPGTRLTVL.

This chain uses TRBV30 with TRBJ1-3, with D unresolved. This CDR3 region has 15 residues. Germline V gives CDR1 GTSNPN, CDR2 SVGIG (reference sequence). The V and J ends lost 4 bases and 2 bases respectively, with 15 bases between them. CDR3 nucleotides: TGTGCCTGGACCGGAGGCCCAGCCCCTGGAAACACCATATATTTT. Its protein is CAWTGGPAPGNTIYF.

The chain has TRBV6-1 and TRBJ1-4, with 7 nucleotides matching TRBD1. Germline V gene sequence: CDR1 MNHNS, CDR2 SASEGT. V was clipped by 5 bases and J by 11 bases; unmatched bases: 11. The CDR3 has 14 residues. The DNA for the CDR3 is TGTGCCAGCAGTAGTCGGACAGGCTTTGGCAAACTGTTTTTT. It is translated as CASSSRTGFGKLFF.

The CDR3 spells CATRDRQHSGNTIYF. For the CDR3, the DNA is TGTGCCACCCGGGACAGGCAACACTCTGGAAACACCATATATTTT. The chain links TRBV6-1 to TRBJ1-3, with 8 nucleotides matching TRBD1. The CDR3 totals 15 residues. The J segment lost 0 bases and the V segment lost 10 bases, leaving 8 bases of the junction unmatched. The germline CDR1 and CDR2 sequences are MNHNS and SASEGT.

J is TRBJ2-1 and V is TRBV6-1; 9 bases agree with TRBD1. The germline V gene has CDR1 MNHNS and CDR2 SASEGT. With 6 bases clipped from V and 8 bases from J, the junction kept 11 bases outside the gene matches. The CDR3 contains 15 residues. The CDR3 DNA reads TGTGCCAGCAGCCTACAGGGGGCGGAGTGGGATGAGCAGTTCTTC. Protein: CASSLQGAEWDEQFF.